Listed below are T cell receptor beta chains from one sample, sequenced in a study of beta chain features in type 1 diabetes. Assay used: immunoSEQ multiplex PCR; TCRdb lists only in-frame clones, some missing. The sample consists of hundreds of thousands of clones, about 16% of them appearing once. The sequenced sample consisted of naive CD4+ T cells from blood. Receptors originate from a young man in good health. Each CDR3 is given without its conserved first and last residue. A clone size is listed for some rows: how often the clone was seen (once, few, many), or a class if it is expanded.

J: TRBJ1-1; size: few; V: TRBV9; CDR3: ASSARENTEAF
J: TRBJ2-3; size: .; V: TRBV7-2; CDR3: ASSPGQFTDTQY
J: TRBJ2-1; size: few; V: TRBV6-4; CDR3: ASSETARNEQF
J: TRBJ1-2; size: few; V: TRBV9; CDR3: ASSPGTENYGYT
J: TRBJ2-2; size: .; V: TRBV7-3; CDR3: ASSLNPPGLAGGNGELF
J: TRBJ2-1; size: few; V: TRBV4-2; CDR3: ASSQERTSEEQF
J: TRBJ2-6; size: few; V: TRBV19; CDR3: ASSPGGSGANVLT
J: TRBJ1-1; size: .; V: TRBV7-3; CDR3: ASSRGVADLANTEAF
J: TRBJ2-5; size: few; V: TRBV6-5; CDR3: ASSYSIGGGETQY
J: TRBJ2-7; size: .; V: TRBV27; CDR3: ASSTSRTLKSSYEQY
J: TRBJ1-1; size: few; V: TRBV7-2; CDR3: ASSLALDRTEAF
J: TRBJ1-5; size: few; V: TRBV29-1; CDR3: SVAKGQNQPQH
J: TRBJ1-5; size: few; V: TRBV18; CDR3: ASSLTVYQPQH
J: TRBJ1-5; size: .; V: TRBV4-1; CDR3: ASSQDWDNNQPQH
J: TRBJ2-7; size: .; V: TRBV28; CDR3: ASSLPLARAYEQY
J: TRBJ2-5; size: .; V: TRBV9; CDR3: ASSVETGGSETQY
J: TRBJ2-3; size: .; V: TRBV4-1; CDR3: ASSQVYRDRGTDTQY
J: TRBJ1-5; size: .; V: TRBV28; CDR3: ASSLLGDQPQH
J: TRBJ2-1; size: few; V: TRBV27; CDR3: ASSLRSQGANEQF
J: TRBJ2-3; size: few; V: TRBV30; CDR3: AYGGGTDTQY
J: TRBJ2-1; size: .; V: TRBV28; CDR3: ASSFERLSYNEQF
J: TRBJ2-1; size: few; V: TRBV7-2; CDR3: ASSLKRGVYNEQF
J: TRBJ1-2; size: .; V: TRBV9; CDR3: ASSVEAPARGYGYT
J: TRBJ1-2; size: few; V: TRBV7-2; CDR3: ASGTRGANGYT
J: TRBJ2-4; size: few; V: TRBV21-1; CDR3: ASSKARTSGIAKNIQY
J: TRBJ2-6; size: .; V: TRBV9; CDR3: ASSVLAGPSGANVLT
J: TRBJ2-7; size: .; V: TRBV27; CDR3: ASSLWDNPYEQY
J: TRBJ1-1; size: .; V: TRBV15; CDR3: ATSRGIVNTEAF